This T cell receptor (beta chain) was recorded in a study of blood T cell repertoires in COVID-19. Study background: COVID-19 samples collected from the United States, Italy and Spain covered acute and convalescent phases. Sources were T cells, B-cell-depleted T cells, or PBMCs; the material itself was cDNA or gDNA.

Enrolment of Seattle patients took place during active infection, and they were followed longitudinally. Authors' methods: For nucleated cells, counts were estimated from reference gene primer amplification. TCRdb's copy holds only in-frame clones and misses some; the assay was immunoSEQ multiplex PCR. V and J calls and clone size follow that table, whereas D and trimming were derived from the DNA. The repertoire holds 350,000 or so clones, with approximately 90% as singletons. Looked up from germline, CDR1 is LNHDA and CDR2 is SQIVND (reference sequence). The germline V and J ends were trimmed by 3 bases and 0 bases, with 14 bases remaining between them. The CDR3 extends over 16 amino acids.

The sequence was obtained from a woman in her 30s with COVID-19, enrolled during active disease. The specimen sequenced was peripheral blood. This chain links TRBV19 with TRBJ1-2; D unclear. The CDR3 sequence: CASSMSVDSANYGYTF. The CDR3 coding sequence is TGTGCCAGTAGTATGAGTGTGGACTCAGCTAACTATGGCTACACCTTC.